This TCR beta chain is from a study of T cells in Graves' hyperthyroidism and ophthalmopathy. At least ten counts were recorded for this clonotype. Antigen specificity is unknown. Study observations and caveats: Most thyroid-expanded clonotypes above 0.001 were also found in blood.

This CDR3 is built from 15 residues. Per germline, CDR1 SGHRS and CDR2 YFSETQ. V gave up 0 bases and J gave up 10 bases; unmatched junction bases: 9. RNA transcripts gave rise to amplified TCR beta CDR3 regions. When the TCR CDR3 underwent first-round RT-PCR, the HTBI primer set was used. TCRdb recomputed calls from the multiplex PCR reads with MiXCR, one row per CDR3 protein. This sample yields around 570,000 distinct CDR3 sequences, of which roughly 21% are seen a single time; 47% belongs to the top ten. This chain connects TRBV5-1 to TRBJ2-1; 8 nucleotides align to TRBD2. This TCR derives from a man between 40 and 49 years old with Graves' ophthalmopathy. The sequencing sample was made of blood. The CDR3 DNA reads as TGCGCCAGCAGCTTGGATCGAGCGGGAGTGGGGGAGCAGTTCTTC. Residues: CASSLDRAGVGEQFF.